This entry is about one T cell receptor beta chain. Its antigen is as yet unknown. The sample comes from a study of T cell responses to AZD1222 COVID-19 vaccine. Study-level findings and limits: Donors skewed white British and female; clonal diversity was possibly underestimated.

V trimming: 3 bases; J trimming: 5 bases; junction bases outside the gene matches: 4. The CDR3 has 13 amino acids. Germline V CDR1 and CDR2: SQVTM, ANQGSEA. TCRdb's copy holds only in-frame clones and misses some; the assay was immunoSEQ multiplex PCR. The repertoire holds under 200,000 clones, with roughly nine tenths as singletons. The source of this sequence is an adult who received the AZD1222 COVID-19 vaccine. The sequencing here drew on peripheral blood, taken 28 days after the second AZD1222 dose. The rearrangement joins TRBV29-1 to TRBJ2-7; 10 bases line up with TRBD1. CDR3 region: CSVEGQGYDEQYF. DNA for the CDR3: TGCAGCGTTGAGGGACAGGGGTACGACGAGCAGTACTTC.